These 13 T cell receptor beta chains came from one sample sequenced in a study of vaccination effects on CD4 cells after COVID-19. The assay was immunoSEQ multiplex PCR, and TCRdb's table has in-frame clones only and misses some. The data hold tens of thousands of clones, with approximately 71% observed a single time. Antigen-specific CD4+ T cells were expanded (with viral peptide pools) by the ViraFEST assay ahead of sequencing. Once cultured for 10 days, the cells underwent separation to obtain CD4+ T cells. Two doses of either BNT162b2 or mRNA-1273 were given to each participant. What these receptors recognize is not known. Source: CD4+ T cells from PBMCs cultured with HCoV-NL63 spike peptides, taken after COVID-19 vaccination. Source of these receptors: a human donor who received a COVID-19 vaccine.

DNA for the CDR3: TGTGCCAGCAGCCTCCAAATTAGTGGTGTGAACACTGAAGCTTTCTTT. Amino acid sequence: CASSLQISGVNTEAFF. This chain joins TRBV7-9 and TRBJ1-1; D is undetermined. Germline values: CDR1 SEHNR, CDR2 FQNEAQ (reference sequence). This CDR3 is 16 amino acids long. V was pared by 5 bases and J by 0 bases, with 16 bases between.

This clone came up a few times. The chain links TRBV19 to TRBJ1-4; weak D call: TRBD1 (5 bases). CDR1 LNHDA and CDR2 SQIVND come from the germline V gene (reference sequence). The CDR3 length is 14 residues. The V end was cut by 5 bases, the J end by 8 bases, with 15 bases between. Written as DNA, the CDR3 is TGTGCCAGTAGTCTTTATGCAGGGCGGGAAAAACTGTTTTTT. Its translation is CASSLYAGREKLFF.

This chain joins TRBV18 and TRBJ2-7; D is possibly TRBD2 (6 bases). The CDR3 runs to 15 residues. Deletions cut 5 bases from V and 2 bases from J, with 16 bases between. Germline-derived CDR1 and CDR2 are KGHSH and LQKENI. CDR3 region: CASSRDAGNTYEQYF. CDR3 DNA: TGTGCCAGCTCAAGGGACGCGGGGAACACCTACGAGCAGTACTTC. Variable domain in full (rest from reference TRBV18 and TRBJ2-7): NAGVMQNPRHLVRRRGQEARLRCSPMKGHSHVYWYRQLPEEGLKFMVYLQKENIIDESGMPKERFSAEFPKEGPSILRIQQVVRGDSAAYFCASSRDAGNTYEQYFGPGTRLTVT.

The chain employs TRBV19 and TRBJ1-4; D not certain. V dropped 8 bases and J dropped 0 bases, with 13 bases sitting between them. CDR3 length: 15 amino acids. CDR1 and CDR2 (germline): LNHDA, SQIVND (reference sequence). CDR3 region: CASRSGGPTNEKLFF. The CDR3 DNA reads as TGTGCCAGTCGGAGTGGAGGACCAACTAATGAAAAACTGTTTTTT.

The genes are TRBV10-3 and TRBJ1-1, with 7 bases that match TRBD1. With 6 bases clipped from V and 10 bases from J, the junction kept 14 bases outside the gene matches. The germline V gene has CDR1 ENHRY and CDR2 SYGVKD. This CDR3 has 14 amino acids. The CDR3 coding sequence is TGTGCCATCAGGGGGGACAGTGCCGGAATCGGAGCTTTCTTT. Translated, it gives CAIRGDSAGIGAFF.

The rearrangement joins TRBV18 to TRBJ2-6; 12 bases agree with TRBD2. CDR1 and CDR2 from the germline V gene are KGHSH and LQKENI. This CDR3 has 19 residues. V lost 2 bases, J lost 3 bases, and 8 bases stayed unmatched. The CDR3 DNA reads TGTGCCAGCTCACCAGCCACACTAGCGGGAGGACTTGGGGCCAACGTCCTGACTTTC. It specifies CASSPATLAGGLGANVLTF. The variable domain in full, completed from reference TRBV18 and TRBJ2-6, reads NAGVMQNPRHLVRRRGQEARLRCSPMKGHSHVYWYRQLPEEGLKFMVYLQKENIIDESGMPKERFSAEFPKEGPSILRIQQVVRGDSAAYFCASSPATLAGGLGANVLTFGAGSRLTVL.

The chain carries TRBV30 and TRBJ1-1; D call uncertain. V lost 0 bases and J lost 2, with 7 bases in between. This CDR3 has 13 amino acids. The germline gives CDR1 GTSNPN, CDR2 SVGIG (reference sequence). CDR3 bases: TGTGCCTGGAGTGTTCTAGGAAACACTGAAGCTTTCTTT. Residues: CAWSVLGNTEAFF.

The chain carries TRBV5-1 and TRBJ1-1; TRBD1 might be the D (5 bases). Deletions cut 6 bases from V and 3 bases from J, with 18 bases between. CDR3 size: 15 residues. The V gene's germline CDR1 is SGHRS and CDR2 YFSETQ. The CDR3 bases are TGCGCCAGCACCGGACGAACAGGCGAGGACACTGAAGCTTTCTTT. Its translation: CASTGRTGEDTEAFF.

The CDR3 spells CASSQGGFFNTEAFF. DNA of the CDR3: TGTGCCAGCAGCCAAGGGGGGTTCTTCAACACTGAAGCTTTCTTT. The chain combines TRBV3-1 (or the pseudogene TRBV3-2) with TRBJ1-1; D is perhaps TRBD1 (5 bases). Trimming removed 1 base at V and 2 bases at J, with 11 bases between. This CDR3 region has 15 residues. Germline-derived CDR1 and CDR2 are LGHDT and YNNKEL (reference sequence).

The CDR3 sequence is CASSSQGNTGELFF. Written as DNA, the CDR3 is TGTGCCAGTAGTTCACAGGGAAACACCGGGGAGCTGTTTTTT. The rearrangement uses TRBV19 and TRBJ2-2; D possibly corresponds to TRBD1 (6 bases). Trimming cost V 5 bases and J 2 bases, with 9 bases left between them. Germline V CDR1 and CDR2: LNHDA, SQIVND (reference sequence). The CDR3 length is 14 residues.

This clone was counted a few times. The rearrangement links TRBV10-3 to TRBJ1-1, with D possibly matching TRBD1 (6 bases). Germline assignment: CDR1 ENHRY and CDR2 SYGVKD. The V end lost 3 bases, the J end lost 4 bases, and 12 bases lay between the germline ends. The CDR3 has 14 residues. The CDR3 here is CAISDTGRITEAFF. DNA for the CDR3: TGTGCCATCAGTGACACAGGGAGGATCACTGAAGCTTTCTTT.

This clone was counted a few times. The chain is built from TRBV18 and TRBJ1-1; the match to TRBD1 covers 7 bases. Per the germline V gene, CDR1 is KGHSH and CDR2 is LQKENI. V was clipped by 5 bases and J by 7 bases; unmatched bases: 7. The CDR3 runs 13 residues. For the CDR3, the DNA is TGTGCCAGCTCATCCGGGACAGAGATTGAAGCTTTCTTT. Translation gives CASSSGTEIEAFF.

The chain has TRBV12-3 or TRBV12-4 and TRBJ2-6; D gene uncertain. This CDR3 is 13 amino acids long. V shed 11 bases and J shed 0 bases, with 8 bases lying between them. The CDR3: CAVRNSGANVLTF. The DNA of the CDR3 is TGTGCCGTCAGAAACTCTGGGGCCAACGTCCTGACTTTC.